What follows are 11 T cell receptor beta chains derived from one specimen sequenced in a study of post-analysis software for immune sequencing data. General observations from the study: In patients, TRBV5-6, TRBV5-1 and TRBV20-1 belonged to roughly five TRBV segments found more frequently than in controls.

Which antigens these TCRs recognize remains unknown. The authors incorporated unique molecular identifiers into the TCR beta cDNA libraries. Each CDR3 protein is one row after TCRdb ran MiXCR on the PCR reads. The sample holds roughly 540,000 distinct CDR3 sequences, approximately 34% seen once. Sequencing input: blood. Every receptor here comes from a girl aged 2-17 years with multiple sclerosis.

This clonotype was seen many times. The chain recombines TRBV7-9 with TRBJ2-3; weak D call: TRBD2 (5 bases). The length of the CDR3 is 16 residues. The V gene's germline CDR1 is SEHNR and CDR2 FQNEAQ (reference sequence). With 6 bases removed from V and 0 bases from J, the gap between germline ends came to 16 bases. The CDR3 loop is CASRKMRGRSTDTQYF. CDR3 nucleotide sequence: TGTGCCAGCAGAAAAATGAGAGGGCGTAGCACAGATACGCAGTATTTT.

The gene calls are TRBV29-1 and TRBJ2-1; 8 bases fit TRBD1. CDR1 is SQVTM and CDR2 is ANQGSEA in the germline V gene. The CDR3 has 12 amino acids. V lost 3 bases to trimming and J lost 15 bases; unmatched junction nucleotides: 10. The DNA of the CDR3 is TGCAGCGTTGAGAATCAGGACAGGGTCGCGTTCTTC. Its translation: CSVENQDRVAFF.

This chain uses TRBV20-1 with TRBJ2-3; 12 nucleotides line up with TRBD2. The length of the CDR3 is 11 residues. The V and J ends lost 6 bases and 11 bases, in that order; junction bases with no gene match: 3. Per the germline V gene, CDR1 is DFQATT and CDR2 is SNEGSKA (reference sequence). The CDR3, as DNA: TGCAGTGCCCTGACTAGCGGGGGGCAGTATTTT. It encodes CSALTSGGQYF.

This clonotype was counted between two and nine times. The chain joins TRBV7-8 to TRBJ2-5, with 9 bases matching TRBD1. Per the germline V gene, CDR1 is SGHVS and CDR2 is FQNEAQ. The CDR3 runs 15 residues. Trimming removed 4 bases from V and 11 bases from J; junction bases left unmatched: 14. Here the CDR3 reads CASSWGQGGPREQYF. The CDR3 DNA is TGTGCCAGCAGCTGGGGACAGGGTGGGCCGAGGGAGCAGTACTTC.

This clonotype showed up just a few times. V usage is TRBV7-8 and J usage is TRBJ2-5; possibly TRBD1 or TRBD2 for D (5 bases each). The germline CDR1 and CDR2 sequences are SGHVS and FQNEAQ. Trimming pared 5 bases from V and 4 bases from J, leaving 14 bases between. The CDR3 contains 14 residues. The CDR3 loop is CASSLQGRGETQYF. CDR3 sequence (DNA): TGTGCCAGCAGCCTTCAGGGTCGGGGAGAGACCCAGTACTTC. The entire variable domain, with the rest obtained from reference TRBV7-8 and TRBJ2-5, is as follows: GAGVSQSPRYKVAKRGQDVALRCDPISGHVSLFWYQQALGQGPEFLTYFQNEAQLDKSGLPSDRFFAERPEGSVSTLKIQRTQQEDSAVYLCASSLQGRGETQYFGPGTRLLVL.

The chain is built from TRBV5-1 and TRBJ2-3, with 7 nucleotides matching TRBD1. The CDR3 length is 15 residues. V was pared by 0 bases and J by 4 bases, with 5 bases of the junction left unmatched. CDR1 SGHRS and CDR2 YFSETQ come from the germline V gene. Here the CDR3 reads CASSLGGGGPDTQYF. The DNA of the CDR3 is TGCGCCAGCAGCTTGGGAGGGGGCGGCCCAGATACGCAGTATTTT.

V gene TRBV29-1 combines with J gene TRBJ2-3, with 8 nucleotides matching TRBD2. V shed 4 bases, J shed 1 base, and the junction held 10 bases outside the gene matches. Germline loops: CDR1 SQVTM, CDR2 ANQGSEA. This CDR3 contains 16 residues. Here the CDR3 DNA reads TGCAGCGTTGCTTTCGGCGGGGGGCCTCGCACAGATACGCAGTATTTT. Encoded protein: CSVAFGGGPRTDTQYF.

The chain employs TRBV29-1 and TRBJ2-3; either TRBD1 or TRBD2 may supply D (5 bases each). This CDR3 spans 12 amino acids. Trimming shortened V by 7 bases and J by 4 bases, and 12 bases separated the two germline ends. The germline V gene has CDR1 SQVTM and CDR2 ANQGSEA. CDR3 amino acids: CSARGVPDTQYF. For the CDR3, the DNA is TGCAGCGCCCGAGGGGTTCCAGATACGCAGTATTTT.

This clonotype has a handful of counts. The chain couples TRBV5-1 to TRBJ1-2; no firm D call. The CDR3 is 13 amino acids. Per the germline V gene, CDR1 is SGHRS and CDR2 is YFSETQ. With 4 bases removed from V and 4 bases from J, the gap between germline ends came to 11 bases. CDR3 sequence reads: CASSGRSLYGYTF. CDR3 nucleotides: TGCGCCAGCAGCGGGAGGTCCCTCTATGGCTACACCTTC. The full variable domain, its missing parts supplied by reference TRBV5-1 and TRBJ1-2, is KAGVTQTPRYLIKTRGQQVTLSCSPISGHRSVSWYQQTPGQGLQFLFEYFSETQRNKGNFPGRFSGRQFSNSRSEMNVSTLELGDSALYLCASSGRSLYGYTFGSGTRLTVV.

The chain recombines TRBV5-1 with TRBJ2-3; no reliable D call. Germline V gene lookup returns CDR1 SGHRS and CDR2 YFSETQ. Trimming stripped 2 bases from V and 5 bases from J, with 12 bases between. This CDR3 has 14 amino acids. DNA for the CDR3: TGCGCCAGCAGCTTAGAAATGGTTGGAGATACGCAGTATTTT. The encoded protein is CASSLEMVGDTQYF.

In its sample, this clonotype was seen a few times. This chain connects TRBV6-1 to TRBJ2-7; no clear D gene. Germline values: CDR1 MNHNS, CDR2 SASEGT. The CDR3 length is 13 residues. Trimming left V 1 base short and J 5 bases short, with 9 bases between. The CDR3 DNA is TGTGCCAGCAGTGAAGATCACCGGGACGAGCAGTACTTC. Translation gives CASSEDHRDEQYF.